This T cell receptor (beta chain) was observed in a study of human T cells and chemical hapten exposure. Time point here: pre-sensitization, week 0. Indicated treatment: therapeutic diphenylcyclopropenone sensitization with weekly scalp DPC. Alopecia patients between 18 and 70 years old and suitable for DPC were used as donors. Total RNA was isolated from whole blood that had not been fractionated. TCRdb reprocessed the RACE reads via MiXCR and lists one record per CDR3 protein. The sample contains 85,000 to 130,000 distinct CDR3 sequences, around 12% of which appear only once. This clonotype has a count of ten or more. Its antigen is as yet unknown. General observations from the study: No shift was seen in TCRs above 1 in 1000 frequency with DPC sensitization.

V was cut by 1 base and J by 0 bases, with 13 bases left in between. Germline values: CDR1 LGHDT, CDR2 YNNKEL (reference sequence). CDR3 length: 16 residues. The V gene is TRBV3-1, the J gene TRBJ2-7; D is unresolved. The receptor was isolated from a woman aged 45-60 years with alopecia areata. Some clones in this sample may be carry-over from other donors' samples. Sequenced here: whole blood, sampled in connection with sensitization to the hapten diphenylcyclopropenone (DPC). For the CDR3, the DNA is TGTGCCAGCAGCCAAGGTTTAGACGTCGGCTCCTACGAGCAGTACTTC. This translates into CASSQGLDVGSYEQYF.